The 23 T cell receptor beta chains below all came from one sample that was sequenced in a study of OX40 agonist ivuxolimab in advanced cancers. The library was obtained by the immunoSEQ multiplex PCR assay. The source is immuneACCESS, and TCRdb retained only in-frame sequences with V and J called. Part of the clones is not carried over; for the studies checked, unresolved V genes explain less than half of this, and the remainder is unexplained. In this sample the table shows 75,000 to 90,000 clones, around 83% of which occur a single time. The leading ten clones occupy approximately 2.3% of the sample. The sequenced sample was CD4+ or CD8+ T cells sorted from blood, obtained in a trial of the OX40 agonist ivuxolimab. The origin of the receptors is an adult with an advanced solid tumor such as melanoma, head and neck, liver or kidney cancer.

This chain links TRBV7-9 with TRBJ2-3, with D perhaps TRBD1 (6 bases). Trimming took 5 bases from V and 3 from J, leaving 15 bases between them. This CDR3 has 15 amino acids. CDR1 SEHNR and CDR2 FQNEAQ come from the germline V gene (reference sequence). As DNA, the CDR3 is TGTGCCAGCAGCCTATACAGGGTGGGTACAGATACGCAGTATTTT. Protein product: CASSLYRVGTDTQYF.

This CDR3 reads CASSGTLQETQYF. The CDR3 DNA reads as TGTGCCAGCAGTGGGACACTCCAAGAGACCCAGTACTTC. The genes are TRBV6-1 and TRBJ2-5; D might be TRBD1 (5 bases). With 4 bases removed from V and 1 base from J, the gap between germline ends came to 7 bases. Germline CDR1 MNHNS, CDR2 SASEGT. CDR3 length equals 13 residues.

The chain combines TRBV5-1 with TRBJ2-2, with a tentative D call TRBD2 (6 bases). CDR1 and CDR2 from the germline V gene are SGHRS and YFSETQ. Trimming took 2 bases from V and 8 from J, leaving 10 bases between them. The CDR3 has 13 amino acids. The CDR3 DNA reads as TGCGCCAGCAGCTTCGAGGGACTTGGGGAGCTGTTTTTT. As protein: CASSFEGLGELFF.

This chain uses TRBV5-1 with TRBJ2-1; TRBD1 matches 7 bases. The CDR3 sequence is 13 residues long. Germline V gene lookup returns CDR1 SGHRS and CDR2 YFSETQ. V was clipped by 2 bases and J by 6 bases; unmatched bases: 2. The CDR3 bases are TGCGCCAGCAGCTTATACAGGGGCAATGAGCAGTTCTTC. Amino acids: CASSLYRGNEQFF. The whole variable domain, filled in from reference TRBV5-1 and TRBJ2-1, reads KAGVTQTPRYLIKTRGQQVTLSCSPISGHRSVSWYQQTPGQGLQFLFEYFSETQRNKGNFPGRFSGRQFSNSRSEMNVSTLELGDSALYLCASSLYRGNEQFFGPGTRLTVL.

The rearrangement uses TRBV15 and TRBJ1-3; 8 nucleotides line up with TRBD1. The CDR3 has 16 amino acids. Trimming removed 0 bases from V and 2 bases from J; junction bases left unmatched: 3. Looked up from germline, CDR1 is LNHNV and CDR2 is YYDKDF (reference sequence). CDR3 region: CATSRDLQGAGNTIYF. The CDR3, as DNA: TGTGCCACCAGCAGAGATCTACAGGGGGCTGGAAACACCATATATTTT.

The chain uses TRBV28 and TRBJ2-3; D perhaps matches TRBD1 (5 bases). Germline loops: CDR1 MDHEN, CDR2 SYDVKM. V dropped 4 bases and J dropped 3 bases, with 14 bases sitting between them. The CDR3 consists of 15 residues. The CDR3 sequence is CASSSRAQGTDTQYF. The CDR3 DNA sequence: TGTGCCAGCAGTTCGAGAGCCCAGGGTACAGATACGCAGTATTTT.

This clone has a single count. This chain links TRBV30 with TRBJ1-2; 11 nucleotides agree with TRBD1. With 4 bases clipped from V and 6 bases from J, the junction kept 10 bases outside the gene matches. CDR3 length equals 15 residues. The germline CDR1 and CDR2 sequences are GTSNPN and SVGIG (reference sequence). In DNA form, the CDR3 reads TGTGCCTGGACAAGGACAGGGGGCGCGGAACATGGCTACACCTTC. Translated, it gives CAWTRTGGAEHGYTF.

This clone was found once. This chain uses TRBV19 with TRBJ1-3, with D perhaps matching TRBD1 (6 bases). The V gene's germline CDR1 is LNHDA and CDR2 SQIVND (reference sequence). Trimming cost V 6 bases and J 4 bases, with 19 bases left between them. The CDR3 is made up of 16 amino acids. The CDR3 sequence: CASSGEIQGGGNTIYF. The CDR3 DNA sequence: TGTGCCAGTAGCGGGGAGATACAGGGAGGAGGAAACACCATATATTTT.

The rearrangement joins TRBV10-1 to TRBJ1-2; 8 nucleotides match TRBD1. Losses at the gene ends were 8 bases for V and 3 bases for J; bases not matched to a gene: 8. The CDR3 sequence is 14 residues long. Germline CDR1 and CDR2: WNHNN and SYGVQD (reference sequence). In DNA form, the CDR3 reads TGCGCCAGCGGACATCTGGACAGGGACTATGGCTACACCTTC. Encoded protein: CASGHLDRDYGYTF.

This chain uses TRBV7-9 with TRBJ2-1, with D perhaps TRBD1 (6 bases). The CDR3 is made up of 15 amino acids. The V end lost 3 bases, the J end lost 0 bases, and 9 bases lay between the germline ends. Germline assignment: CDR1 SEHNR and CDR2 FQNEAQ (reference sequence). The CDR3 coding sequence is TGTGCCAGCAGCTTTAGGGGGAGCTCCTACAATGAGCAGTTCTTC. Translated: CASSFRGSSYNEQFF.

The J gene is TRBJ2-5, the V gene TRBV7-2; D remains ambiguous. Germline CDR1 reads SGHTA; CDR2 reads FQGNSA. The CDR3 spans 11 residues. V was shortened by 1 base and J by 7 bases, with 4 bases between the two germline ends. In DNA form, the CDR3 reads TGTGCCAGCAGCTTAGATGCGACCCAGTACTTC. This gives the protein CASSLDATQYF.

This chain links TRBV7-9 with TRBJ2-7, with D unclear. The CDR3 loop spans 13 amino acids. V gave up 1 base and J gave up 6 bases, with 10 bases separating them. CDR1 and CDR2 from the germline V gene are SEHNR and FQNEAQ (reference sequence). CDR3 residues: CASSLDAASEQYF. In nucleotides, the CDR3 is TGTGCCAGCAGCTTAGACGCAGCGAGCGAGCAGTACTTC.

The chain recombines TRBV5-4 with TRBJ2-2, with TRBD2 matching 7 bases. This CDR3 region has 14 residues. The ends lost 4 bases at V and 8 bases at J; junction bases unmatched: 8. CDR1 and CDR2 (germline): SGHNT, YYREEE (reference sequence). The CDR3 loop is CASSRGEGLGELFF. The CDR3 bases are TGTGCCAGCAGCCGGGGGGAAGGACTTGGGGAGCTGTTTTTT.

The chain uses TRBV7-2 and TRBJ2-5; 15 bases line up with TRBD2. The CDR3 is made up of 17 amino acids. V trimming: 3 bases; J trimming: 4 bases; junction bases outside the gene matches: 6. Germline lookup yields CDR1 SGHTA and CDR2 FQGNSA. Written as DNA, the CDR3 is TGTGCCAGCAGCTTGGGACTAGCGGGGGGCGAGGGAGAGACCCAGTACTTC. Its translation is CASSLGLAGGEGETQYF.

The V call is TRBV11-2, the J call TRBJ1-4, with TRBD1 as a possible D gene (5 bases). The CDR3 runs 16 residues. Trimming cost V 1 base and J 2 bases, with 11 bases left between them. CDR1 SGHAT and CDR2 FQNNGV come from the germline V gene. The CDR3 nucleotides are TGTGCCAGCAGCTTAGGGAGGGGACGGACTAATGAAAAACTGTTTTTT. This encodes CASSLGRGRTNEKLFF.

The gene calls are TRBV7-8 and TRBJ2-5; the match to TRBD2 covers 9 bases. Germline V gene data show CDR1 as SGHVS and CDR2 as FQNEAQ. V shed 1 base and J 3 bases; nucleotides not matched to a gene: 9. This CDR3 spans 17 amino acids. DNA of the CDR3: TGTGCCAGCAGCTTAGTGACGCCTAGCGGGGTGGAAGAGACCCAGTACTTC. Protein: CASSLVTPSGVEETQYF.

This chain links TRBV2 with TRBJ1-5; D unclear. V lost 4 bases and J lost 3, with 10 bases in between. The germline V gene encodes CDR1 SNHLY and CDR2 FYNNEI. This CDR3 spans 14 amino acids. As DNA, the CDR3 is TGTGCCAGCAGTGGAGACAACTACAATCAGCCCCAGCATTTT. Translating it yields CASSGDNYNQPQHF.

The chain links TRBV19 to TRBJ2-2, with TRBD2 matching over 9 bases. CDR3 length equals 15 residues. Germline V gene sequence: CDR1 LNHDA, CDR2 SQIVND (reference sequence). Trimming at V came to 5 bases and at J to 7 bases, leaving 8 bases not matched to a gene. The CDR3 region is CASSPSGVNGGELFF. Written as DNA, the CDR3 is TGTGCCAGTAGTCCTAGCGGGGTCAACGGCGGGGAGCTGTTTTTT.

The chain links TRBV7-2 to TRBJ1-4, with D hard to call. Looked up from germline, CDR1 is SGHTA and CDR2 is FQGNSA. Deletions cut 6 bases from V and 7 bases from J, with 12 bases between. The CDR3 is 13 amino acids. CDR3 coding DNA: TGTGCCAGCAGAAACCCCAATGGTGAAAAACTGTTTTTT. Translating gives CASRNPNGEKLFF.

The chain carries TRBV4-1 and TRBJ1-1; weak D call: TRBD1 (5 bases). Germline values: CDR1 MGHRA, CDR2 YSYEKL. The germline V and J ends were trimmed by 3 bases and 4 bases, with 15 bases remaining between them. The CDR3 totals 15 residues. As DNA, the CDR3 is TGCGCCAGCAGCCATGGGACGGGGAGTGTCACTGAAGCTTTCTTT. Protein product: CASSHGTGSVTEAFF.

This chain connects TRBV7-3 to TRBJ2-1, with TRBD2 matching 11 bases. CDR3 length equals 15 residues. The germline V gene encodes CDR1 SGHTA and CDR2 FQGTGA. Trimming cost V 3 bases and J 7 bases; bases outside gene matches: 5. The DNA for the CDR3 is TGTGCCAGCAGCTTGCTAGCGGGGGGCCGGAATGAGCAGTTCTTC. Its protein product is CASSLLAGGRNEQFF.

V gene TRBV7-2 combines with J gene TRBJ1-4; no clear D. Germline values: CDR1 SGHTA, CDR2 FQGNSA. This CDR3 has 15 amino acids. Trimming took 5 bases from V and 8 from J, leaving 18 bases between them. The CDR3 bases are TGTGCCAGCAGCCCCGGTGTCGGTCCTTTCGAAAAACTGTTTTTT. It yields the protein CASSPGVGPFEKLFF. Full variable domain (missing parts from reference TRBV7-2 and TRBJ1-4): GAGVSQSPSNKVTEKGKDVELRCDPISGHTALYWYRQSLGQGLEFLIYFQGNSAPDKSGLPSDRFSAERTGGSVSTLTIQRTQQEDSAVYLCASSPGVGPFEKLFFGSGTQLSVL.

The chain joins TRBV14 to TRBJ2-1; D is possibly TRBD1 (5 bases). Trimming pared 0 bases from V and 10 bases from J, leaving 13 bases between. Germline assignment: CDR1 SGHDN and CDR2 FVKESK. This CDR3 has 14 residues. Here the CDR3 DNA reads TGTGCCAGCAGCCAAGAAGCTCGGGCAGGGGAGCAGTTCTTC. This sequence encodes CASSQEARAGEQFF.